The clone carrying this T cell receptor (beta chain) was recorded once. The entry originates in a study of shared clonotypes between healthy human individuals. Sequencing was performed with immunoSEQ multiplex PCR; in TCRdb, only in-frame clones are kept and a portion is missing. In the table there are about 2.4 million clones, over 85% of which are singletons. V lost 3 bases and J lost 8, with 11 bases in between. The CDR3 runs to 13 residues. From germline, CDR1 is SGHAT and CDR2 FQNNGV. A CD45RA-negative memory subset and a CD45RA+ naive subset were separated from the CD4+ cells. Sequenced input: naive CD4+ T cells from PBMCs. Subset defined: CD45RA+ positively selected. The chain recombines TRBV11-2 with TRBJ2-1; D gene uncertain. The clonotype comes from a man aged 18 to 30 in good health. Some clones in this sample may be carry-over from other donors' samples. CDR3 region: CASSFGLDDEQFF. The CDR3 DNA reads TGTGCCAGCAGCTTCGGCCTGGACGATGAGCAGTTCTTC.